The 14 T cell receptor beta chains below come from one sample, sequenced in a study of CD8+CD57+ T cells in acquired aplastic anemia. In patients chosen for sequencing, flow cytometry had shown CD8+CD57+ cell expansion. Profiling that covered TCR beta VDJ and CDR3 relied on genomic DNA as its template. MiXCR, applied by TCRdb to the reads, yields one record per CDR3 protein. The sample lists about half a million distinct CDR3 sequences; approximately 32% were seen once. The sample was sorted CD4+, CD8+, or CD8+CD57+ T cells (not recorded which) from PBMCs. These receptor sequences come from a human donor with aplastic anemia.

This clonotype was counted a few times. This rearrangement joins TRBV10-2 to TRBJ1-6; D possibly corresponds to TRBD1 (6 bases). The CDR3 loop spans 15 amino acids. V was pared by 6 bases and J by 7 bases, with 16 bases between. Germline V lookup: CDR1 WSHSY, CDR2 SAAADI. This chain's CDR3 is CASSYWRGGNSPLHF. The CDR3 coding sequence is TGCGCCAGCAGCTATTGGAGGGGGGGAAATTCACCCCTCCACTTT.

This clonotype was observed a handful of times. The V gene is TRBV25-1, the J gene TRBJ2-3; 7 nucleotides agree with TRBD2. V trimming: 5 bases; J trimming: 4 bases; junction bases outside the gene matches: 9. This CDR3 comprises 15 residues. CDR1 is MGHDK, CDR2 SYGVNS, per germline. The CDR3 DNA sequence: TGTGCCAGCAGTCGAAGTGCGGGGGTGTCAGATACGCAGTATTTT. It codes for CASSRSAGVSDTQYF.

This clonotype was seen ten or more times. CDR3 nucleotides: TGCAGTGCTTCCCCTGCCAGCCAATATAGCAATCAGCCCCAGCATTTT. Its protein product is CSASPASQYSNQPQHF. The genes are TRBV20-1 and TRBJ1-5, with D unresolved. V was trimmed by 5 bases and J by 0 bases, leaving 17 bases between them. This CDR3 spans 16 amino acids. Germline CDR1 reads DFQATT; CDR2 reads SNEGSKA (reference sequence).

As to this clonotype: A much bigger clone sits one base away, suggesting this may be a read error. This chain links TRBV10-3 with TRBJ2-5, with 8 bases aligning to TRBD1. V lost 10 bases to trimming and J lost 5 bases; unmatched junction nucleotides: 6. Germline CDR1 ENHRY, CDR2 SYGVKD. There are 12 residues in the CDR3. This chain's CDR3 is CATGDRLETQYF. The DNA of the CDR3 is TGTGCCACCGGGGACAGGTTGGAGACCCAGTACTTC.

V and J are TRBV2 and TRBJ1-2, with 8 bases matching TRBD1. Looked up from germline, CDR1 is SNHLY and CDR2 is FYNNEI. This CDR3 spans 13 amino acids. Germline trimming cut 6 bases from V and 7 bases from J; bases unmatched to any gene: 7. CDR3 sequence (DNA): TGTGCCAGCAGAGCCGGACAGGGTGGTGGCTACACCTTC. It specifies CASRAGQGGGYTF.

This clonotype was counted ten times or more. This chain uses TRBV19 with TRBJ1-2, with D possibly TRBD1 on 6 matching bases. This CDR3 is built from 14 residues. Looked up from germline, CDR1 is LNHDA and CDR2 is SQIVND (reference sequence). V lost 7 bases to trimming and J lost 2 bases, with 14 bases between them. CDR3 protein: CASTYREGNYGYTF. In DNA, the CDR3 is TGTGCCAGTACCTACAGGGAGGGGAACTATGGCTACACCTTC.

The chain is built from TRBV9 and TRBJ1-2; D unclear. The CDR3 consists of 15 residues. Per the germline V gene, CDR1 is SGDLS and CDR2 is YYNGEE. The germline V and J ends were trimmed by 4 bases and 6 bases, with 19 bases remaining between them. Here the CDR3 DNA reads TGTGCCAGCAGCCCCCCGGCGAAAAGATCTCATGGCTACACCTTC. Its protein product is CASSPPAKRSHGYTF.

This rearrangement joins TRBV20-1 to TRBJ2-5, with 8 bases that match TRBD2. Germline values: CDR1 DFQATT, CDR2 SNEGSKA (reference sequence). J was trimmed by 1 base and V by 2 bases; bases with no gene match: 3. This CDR3 comprises 14 residues. The CDR3, as DNA: TGCAGTGCTAGAATAGCGGGACTCCAAGAGACCCAGTACTTC. Its translation is CSARIAGLQETQYF.

V usage is TRBV6-1 and J usage is TRBJ1-2, with 7 bases lining up with TRBD1. The CDR3 is 13 amino acids. The ends lost 8 bases at V and 7 bases at J; junction bases unmatched: 10. In germline, CDR1 is MNHNS, CDR2 SASEGT. The CDR3 loop is CASASRDRGGYTF. CDR3 in DNA: TGTGCCAGCGCGAGCCGGGACAGAGGTGGCTACACCTTC.

This clonotype was counted between two and nine times. The genes are TRBV7-3 and TRBJ2-7, with 8 bases fitting TRBD2. The CDR3 runs 15 residues. The germline V gene has CDR1 SGHTA and CDR2 FQGTGA. Trimming removed 5 bases from V and 0 bases from J; junction bases left unmatched: 6. The CDR3 spells CASSTSGGDSYEQYF. CDR3 bases: TGTGCCAGCAGCACGAGCGGGGGTGACTCCTACGAGCAGTACTTC.

This clonotype appeared a single time. The chain is built from TRBV30 and TRBJ2-7; tentatively, D is TRBD1 (6 bases). Between the trimmed V and J ends, which lost 5 bases and 6 bases, there was a span of 11 bases. Germline CDR1 GTSNPN, CDR2 SVGIG (reference sequence). The CDR3 totals 11 residues. CDR3 amino acids: CAWLAGVEQYF. CDR3 nucleotide sequence: TGTGCCTGGTTAGCAGGGGTCGAGCAGTACTTC.

The chain couples TRBV5-8 to TRBJ2-3; weak D call: TRBD1 (6 bases). Germline CDR1 is SGHTS and CDR2 is YDEGEE. V lost 3 bases to trimming and J lost 5 bases, with 19 bases between them. This CDR3 has 16 residues. This chain's CDR3 is CASSWLGALVGDTQYF. In nucleotides, the CDR3 is TGTGCCAGCAGCTGGCTGGGGGCTTTAGTCGGAGATACGCAGTATTTT. The entire variable domain, with the rest obtained from reference TRBV5-8 and TRBJ2-3, is as follows: EAGVTQSPTHLIKTRGQQATLRCSPISGHTSVYWYQQALGLGLQFLLWYDEGEERNRGNFPPRFSGRQFPNYSSELNVNALELEDSALYLCASSWLGALVGDTQYFGPGTRLTVL.

This clonotype was seen at least ten times. CDR3 in DNA: TGTGCCATCAGTGAGTTCGACAGGGGGGGCAATGAGCAGTTCTTC. It specifies CAISEFDRGGNEQFF. The rearrangement joins TRBV10-3 to TRBJ2-1; 9 nucleotides line up with TRBD1. CDR3 size: 15 residues. Germline CDR1 ENHRY, CDR2 SYGVKD. V shed 1 base, J shed 6 bases, and the junction held 4 bases outside the gene matches.

The chain recombines TRBV29-1 with TRBJ2-2, with 9 bases matching TRBD1. The CDR3 sequence is 13 residues long. The trim removed 6 bases at V and 4 bases at J, leaving 3 bases unmatched. The V gene's germline CDR1 is SQVTM and CDR2 ANQGSEA. CDR3: CSVDRGSTGELFF. CDR3 DNA: TGCAGCGTCGACAGGGGGAGCACCGGGGAGCTGTTTTTT.